These 29 T cell receptor beta chains share one sample of origin, sequenced in a study of T-cell reconstitution after alpha-beta-depleted transplantation in children. A TCRbeta library incorporating unique molecular identifiers was prepared. TCRdb redid the calling of the PCR reads with MiXCR, one entry per CDR3 protein. Of approximately 220,000 distinct CDR3 sequences listed, approximately 15% were seen once; the top ten hold approximately 40%. Source: PBMCs, mostly from graft donor cells, taken 360 days after TCRalphabeta/CD19-depleted stem cell transplant. These receptors all come from a male patient between 2 and 10 years old who had a stem cell transplant for acute lymphoblastic leukemia, so the T cells may come from the graft donor.

The rearrangement joins TRBV6-9 to TRBJ2-1, with 9 nucleotides matching TRBD2. The CDR3 has 17 amino acids. Germline V gene data show CDR1 as MNHGY and CDR2 as SVAAGI. Unmatched junction bases numbered 12, after V lost 4 bases and J lost 5 bases. The DNA of the CDR3 is TGTGCCAGCAGTTTTTCGATGACTAGCGGATTTAACAATGAGCAGTTCTTC. Protein sequence: CASSFSMTSGFNNEQFF.

This clonotype was counted only a few times. This chain connects TRBV7-9 to TRBJ2-1; TRBD1 matches 8 bases. CDR3 length: 13 amino acids. The germline CDR1 and CDR2 sequences are SEHNR and FQNEAQ (reference sequence). With V trimmed by 1 base and J by 7 bases, 0 bases remained unmatched. This chain's CDR3 is CASSLGQGNEQFF. Here the CDR3 DNA reads TGTGCCAGCAGCTTAGGACAGGGGAATGAGCAGTTCTTC.

This clonotype occurred a few times. The chain employs TRBV10-1 and TRBJ1-2; 7 bases align to TRBD1. CDR1 is WNHNN, CDR2 SYGVQD, per germline (reference sequence). Germline trimming cut 4 bases from V and 7 bases from J; bases unmatched to any gene: 6. The CDR3 is 13 residues long. The CDR3 DNA sequence: TGCGCCAGCAGTGGACAGGGAAAATCTGGCTACACCTTC. Translated: CASSGQGKSGYTF.

V and J are TRBV6-5 and TRBJ2-1, with D maybe TRBD2 (5 bases). Between the trimmed V and J ends, which lost 4 bases and 12 bases, there was a span of 10 bases. CDR1 is MNHEY, CDR2 SVGAGI, per germline. This CDR3 is built from 11 residues. The CDR3 region is CASSSQGGQFF. DNA of the CDR3: TGTGCCAGCAGTTCTCAAGGAGGGCAGTTCTTC.

The chain employs TRBV7-9 and TRBJ2-2, with TRBD2 as a possible D gene (5 bases). Germline CDR1 and CDR2: SEHNR and FQNEAQ (reference sequence). V gave up 6 bases and J gave up 4 bases, with 15 bases separating them. CDR3 length: 15 residues. DNA of the CDR3: TGTGCCAGCAGATTCTTCCTTCGGGGCACCGGGGAGCTGTTTTTT. This gives the protein CASRFFLRGTGELFF. The entire variable domain, with the rest obtained from reference TRBV7-9 and TRBJ2-2, is as follows: DTGVSQNPRHKITKRGQNVTFRCDPISEHNRLYWYRQTLGQGPEFLTYFQNEAQLEKSRLLSDRFSAERPKGSFSTLEIQRTEQGDSAMYLCASRFFLRGTGELFFGEGSRLTVL.

The chain employs TRBV29-1 and TRBJ1-3; no clear D gene. This CDR3 is 10 amino acids long. V was cut by 6 bases and J by 6 bases, with 6 bases left in between. Germline values: CDR1 SQVTM, CDR2 ANQGSEA. The CDR3 DNA reads TGCAGCGTCGCCGAAAACACCATATATTTT. Translated: CSVAENTIYF.

For the CDR3, the DNA is TGTGCCGACAAGTCGGGTGAGCAGTTCTTC. Amino acid sequence: CADKSGEQFF. The genes are TRBV2 and TRBJ2-1; D gene unclear. Germline V gene lookup returns CDR1 SNHLY and CDR2 FYNNEI. V lost 11 bases, J lost 9 bases, and 11 bases lay in between. The CDR3 loop spans 10 amino acids.

This clonotype was observed once. The rearrangement uses TRBV9 and TRBJ2-3; D not resolved. There are 15 residues in the CDR3. Germline V CDR1 and CDR2: SGDLS, YYNGEE. The V and J ends lost 3 bases and 0 bases respectively, with 11 bases between them. This chain's CDR3 is CASSGSIGSTDTQYF. CDR3 DNA: TGTGCCAGCAGCGGCAGCATTGGGAGCACAGATACGCAGTATTTT. The complete variable domain, with remaining parts taken from reference TRBV9 and TRBJ2-3, reads DSGVTQTPKHLITATGQRVTLRCSPRSGDLSVYWYQQSLDQGLQFLIQYYNGEERAKGNILERFSAQQFPDLHSELNLSSLELGDSALYFCASSGSIGSTDTQYFGPGTRLTVL.

This rearrangement joins TRBV10-3 to TRBJ1-2; unclear D gene. CDR3 size: 13 residues. V was shortened by 7 bases and J by 2 bases, with 11 bases between the two germline ends. Germline CDR1 reads ENHRY; CDR2 reads SYGVKD. In DNA form, the CDR3 reads TGTGCCATCACCGATGGCCAAAACTATGGCTACACCTTC. Protein product: CAITDGQNYGYTF.

The rearrangement uses TRBV11-1 and TRBJ2-5; weak D call: TRBD2 (5 bases). The CDR3 length is 18 residues. Trimming pared 2 bases from V and 1 base from J, leaving 20 bases between. Germline V lookup: CDR1 SGHAT, CDR2 FQDESV (reference sequence). The CDR3 DNA is TGTGCCAGCAGCTTAACCCCGGGATTGCGACGGGGCCAAGAGACCCAGTACTTC. Translating it yields CASSLTPGLRRGQETQYF. Complete variable domain (other parts from reference TRBV11-1 and TRBJ2-5): EAEVAQSPRYKITEKSQAVAFWCDPISGHATLYWYRQILGQGPELLVQFQDESVVDDSQLPKDRFSAERLKGVDSTLKIQPAELGDSAMYLCASSLTPGLRRGQETQYFGPGTRLLVL.

The CDR3 spells CASSFEGQNGYTF. DNA for the CDR3: TGTGCCAGCAGCTTCGAAGGACAGAATGGCTACACCTTC. The J gene is TRBJ1-2, the V gene TRBV7-9; weak D call: TRBD1 (6 bases). Looked up from germline, CDR1 is SEHNR and CDR2 is FQNEAQ (reference sequence). CDR3 length: 13 amino acids. Trimming removed 3 bases from V and 6 bases from J, with 11 bases in between.

This clonotype occurred a few times. The gene calls are TRBV10-3 and TRBJ2-2, with D maybe TRBD1 (7 bases). The germline V and J ends were trimmed by 2 bases and 4 bases, with 17 bases remaining between them. Germline CDR1 is ENHRY and CDR2 is SYGVKD. This CDR3 contains 17 residues. The DNA for the CDR3 is TGTGCCATCAGTGAGCGGAGGGGGCCAGAGTTCACCGGGGAGCTGTTTTTT. It translates to CAISERRGPEFTGELFF.

This clonotype was counted a few times. CDR3 protein: CASTTSSGGQSSYEQYF. In DNA form, the CDR3 reads TGTGCCAGCACCACCTCTAGCGGGGGGCAAAGCTCCTACGAGCAGTACTTC. The chain employs TRBV6-1 and TRBJ2-7; 11 bases fit TRBD2. The germline gives CDR1 MNHNS, CDR2 SASEGT. Germline trimming cut 7 bases from V and 0 bases from J; bases unmatched to any gene: 11. The CDR3 contains 17 residues.

The V gene is TRBV29-1, the J gene TRBJ2-3; the D gene could be TRBD1 or TRBD2 (6 bases each). Trimming left V 8 bases short and J 6 bases short, with 18 bases between. Germline V gives CDR1 SQVTM, CDR2 ANQGSEA. CDR3 length equals 13 residues. DNA for the CDR3: TGCAGCACCACTTCGGGGGCTTGGGATACGCAGTATTTT. As protein: CSTTSGAWDTQYF.

This clonotype showed up many times. The J gene is TRBJ2-5, the V gene TRBV20-1, with TRBD1 matching over 8 bases. Germline V lookup: CDR1 DFQATT, CDR2 SNEGSKA (reference sequence). With 6 bases clipped from V and 2 bases from J, the junction kept 8 bases outside the gene matches. The CDR3 runs to 14 residues. The CDR3 nucleotides are TGCAGTGCGAGAAAGGACAGGGTACAAGAGACCCAGTACTTC. It codes for CSARKDRVQETQYF.

In its sample, this clonotype was seen a few times. The V call is TRBV6-5, the J call TRBJ2-6; no reliable D call. The CDR3 sequence is 15 residues long. Germline CDR1 MNHEY, CDR2 SVGAGI. Trimming removed 4 bases at V and 2 bases at J, with 9 bases between. The CDR3 bases are TGTGCCAGCAGTTTACAGAGGACTGGGGCCAACGTCCTGACTTTC. Amino acid sequence: CASSLQRTGANVLTF.

This clonotype appeared a few times. The chain uses TRBV7-2 and TRBJ1-5; D is perhaps TRBD1 (5 bases). The V end was cut by 1 base, the J end by 4 bases, with 11 bases between. The CDR3 runs to 15 residues. Germline loops: CDR1 SGHTA, CDR2 FQGNSA. The CDR3 DNA reads as TGTGCCAGCAGCTTAGGATGGGGGTTAAATCAGCCCCAGCATTTT. It encodes CASSLGWGLNQPQHF.

This clonotype was seen a few times. This chain links TRBV11-2 with TRBJ2-5; 9 bases agree with TRBD2. J was trimmed by 4 bases and V by 1 base; bases with no gene match: 10. From germline, CDR1 is SGHAT and CDR2 FQNNGV. The CDR3 has 17 residues. CDR3 protein: CASSLGSSGGRIETQYF. CDR3 sequence (DNA): TGTGCCAGCAGCTTAGGAAGTAGCGGGGGCCGGATAGAGACCCAGTACTTC.

This clonotype was recorded a few times. The gene calls are TRBV27 and TRBJ2-2, with 8 bases matching TRBD2. This CDR3 contains 15 residues. The junction had 6 bases not matched to a gene; V was cut back by 3 bases and J by 6 bases. Germline V CDR1 and CDR2: MNHEY, SMNVEV (reference sequence). CDR3 sequence: CASSFPPGGAGELFF. In DNA form, the CDR3 reads TGTGCCAGCAGTTTCCCGCCGGGAGGGGCCGGGGAGCTGTTTTTT.

The genes are TRBV5-6 and TRBJ1-2; unclear D gene. The length of the CDR3 is 15 residues. CDR1 is SGHDT and CDR2 is YYEEEE in the germline V gene. V lost 0 bases to trimming and J lost 2 bases, with 11 bases between them. CDR3 sequence (DNA): TGTGCCAGCAGCTTGGGGATCGGTTGGAACTATGGCTACACCTTC. This gives the protein CASSLGIGWNYGYTF.

This clonotype appeared a few times. This chain connects TRBV5-1 to TRBJ2-4; D is perhaps TRBD1 (6 bases). The CDR3 has 13 amino acids. CDR1 and CDR2 (germline): SGHRS, YFSETQ. V was trimmed by 4 bases and J by 5 bases, leaving 10 bases between them. The CDR3 reads CASSVDSENIQYF. CDR3 bases: TGCGCCAGCAGCGTGGACAGTGAAAACATTCAGTACTTC.

The chain has TRBV27 and TRBJ1-5; the D is unclear. Germline V CDR1 and CDR2: MNHEY, SMNVEV (reference sequence). Trimming stripped 2 bases from V and 3 bases from J, with 8 bases between. The CDR3 consists of 14 residues. The CDR3 DNA reads as TGTGCCAGCAGTTTACGGGGTGTCAATCAGCCCCAGCATTTT. This sequence encodes CASSLRGVNQPQHF.

This clonotype was detected a few times. This chain connects TRBV4-3 to TRBJ1-1; the D is unclear. V shed 4 bases and J shed 4 bases, with 7 bases lying between them. This CDR3 is built from 12 residues. Germline CDR1 reads LGHNA; CDR2 reads YSLEER. As DNA, the CDR3 is TGCGCCAGCAGCCGGGGTTCCACTGAAGCTTTCTTT. Protein sequence: CASSRGSTEAFF.

The genes are TRBV6-2 or TRBV6-3 and TRBJ1-1; 7 bases map to TRBD1. Unmatched junction bases numbered 5, after V lost 5 bases and J lost 5 bases. Germline values: CDR1 MNHEY, CDR2 SVGEGT. This CDR3 spans 13 amino acids. The CDR3 sequence is CASSRQGRTEAFF. In DNA form, the CDR3 reads TGTGCCAGCAGTCGACAGGGTAGGACTGAAGCTTTCTTT.

The chain is built from TRBV12-3 or TRBV12-4 and TRBJ2-1, with D uncertain. The CDR3 contains 12 residues. Trimming left V 7 bases short and J 9 bases short, with 13 bases between. The CDR3 sequence: CASTFRSGEQFF. CDR3 DNA sequence: TGTGCCAGCACATTCCGGTCAGGTGAGCAGTTCTTC.

The chain is built from TRBV3-1 and TRBJ2-2; D not certain. This CDR3 contains 15 residues. Trimming pared 2 bases from V and 4 bases from J, leaving 11 bases between. Germline CDR1 reads LGHDT; CDR2 reads YNNKEL (reference sequence). The CDR3 DNA follows: TGTGCCAGCAGCCAAAACAGTCGGGTCACCGGGGAGCTGTTTTTT. This translates into CASSQNSRVTGELFF.

This clonotype was counted many times. This sequence joins TRBV5-1 and TRBJ1-1; a possible D gene is TRBD1 (6 bases). This CDR3 is 15 amino acids long. Germline V lookup: CDR1 SGHRS, CDR2 YFSETQ. V shed 2 bases and J shed 0 bases, with 11 bases lying between them. CDR3 nucleotides: TGCGCCAGCAGCTTAGTCGGACAGATGAACACTGAAGCTTTCTTT. It yields the protein CASSLVGQMNTEAFF.

This sequence joins TRBV7-2 and TRBJ2-7, with a weak D call TRBD1 (5 bases). The V and J ends lost 8 bases and 2 bases respectively, with 10 bases between them. Germline CDR1 SGHTA, CDR2 FQGNSA. The CDR3 is made up of 12 amino acids. DNA for the CDR3: TGTGCCAGCGGCGGACACCCCTACGAGCAGTACTTC. Translated: CASGGHPYEQYF.

The chain is built from TRBV6-1 and TRBJ2-3; tentative D call: TRBD2 (6 bases). V gave up 6 bases and J gave up 4 bases, with 11 bases separating them. This CDR3 spans 13 amino acids. Germline V gene data show CDR1 as MNHNS and CDR2 as SASEGT. CDR3 amino acids: CASRRGQADTQYF. Written as DNA, the CDR3 is TGTGCCAGCAGGCGGGGCCAGGCAGATACGCAGTATTTT.